This T cell receptor beta chain was retrieved from a study of T-cell reconstitution after alpha-beta-depleted transplantation in children. Study-wide results and caveats: Several hundred rapidly expanded clones from non-depleted graft cells reportedly supplied alpha-beta T cells about two months post-transplant. Surviving recipient T cells and thymic progenitors produced the high day-60 TCRbeta diversity seen in some patients.

A library of TCRbeta sequences, prepared with unique molecular identifiers, was generated. Each CDR3 protein gets one entry after TCRdb re-called the PCR reads with MiXCR. The sample comprises 700,000 to 950,000 distinct CDR3 sequences, approximately 15% of which are singletons, and approximately 4.5% rests with the top ten. A note on this clonotype: Its antigen remains unknown.

This specimen was PBMCs, mostly from graft donor cells, taken 360 days after TCRalphabeta/CD19-depleted stem cell transplant. This clonotype originated in a male patient younger than 18 who had a stem cell transplant for acute lymphoblastic leukemia, so the T cells may come from the graft donor.

The CDR3 bases are TGCGCCAGCAGCTCCGACGGCCGCTACGAGCAGTACTTC. As protein: CASSSDGRYEQYF. The rearrangement joins TRBV5-1 to TRBJ2-7; no definite D call. The CDR3 is made up of 13 amino acids. The germline V and J ends were trimmed by 3 bases and 3 bases, with 10 bases remaining between them. In germline, CDR1 is SGHRS, CDR2 YFSETQ.